This T cell receptor beta chain was retrieved from a study of cytomegalovirus exposure and HLA in healthy donors. The study's findings and limits: Presence/absence analyses took donor sequencing depth as roughly uniform.

This CDR3 comprises 15 residues. J gave up 16 bases and V 5 bases, and 18 bases lay outside the gene matches. Germline loops: CDR1 MNHEY, CDR2 SMNVEV (reference sequence). The PCR used 60 Vbeta and 13 Jbeta primers. Data came from immunoSEQ multiplex PCR; TCRdb stores just in-frame clones and leaves some out. The sample lists about 130,000 clones, about 76% occurring once. Only a few counts were recorded for this clone. Its matching antigen is unknown. This chain links TRBV27 with TRBJ1-3; 9 bases align to TRBD1. The sequence was collected from a middle-aged man in good health and CMV-seropositive. Sequencing used PBMCs. Here the CDR3 DNA reads TGTGCCAGCAGTCCTCGTGGGACAGGGCTTAGCGTTTGGTATTTT. Translation: CASSPRGTGLSVWYF.